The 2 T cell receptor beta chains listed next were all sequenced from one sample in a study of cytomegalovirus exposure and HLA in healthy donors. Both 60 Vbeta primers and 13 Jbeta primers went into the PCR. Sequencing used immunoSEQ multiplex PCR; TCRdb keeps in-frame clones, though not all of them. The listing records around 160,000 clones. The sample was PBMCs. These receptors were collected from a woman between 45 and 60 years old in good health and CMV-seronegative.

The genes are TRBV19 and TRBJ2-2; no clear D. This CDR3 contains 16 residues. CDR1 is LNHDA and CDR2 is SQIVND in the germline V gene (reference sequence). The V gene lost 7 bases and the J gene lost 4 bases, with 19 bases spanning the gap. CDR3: CASTLSSWQITGELFF. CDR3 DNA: TGTGCCAGTACTCTCTCCTCGTGGCAGATCACCGGGGAGCTGTTTTTT.

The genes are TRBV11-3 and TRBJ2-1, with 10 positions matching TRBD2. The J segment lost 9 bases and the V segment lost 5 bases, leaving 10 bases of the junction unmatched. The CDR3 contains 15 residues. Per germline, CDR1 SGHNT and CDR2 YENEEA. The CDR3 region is CASSLSGLAGAEQFF. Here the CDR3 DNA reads TGTGCCAGCAGCCTATCAGGTCTAGCGGGGGCTGAGCAGTTCTTC.